This entry features one TCR beta chain sequence. The sample belongs to a study of B cell selection in AIRE deficiency. The sorted conventional CD4 T cells were gated as CD4+CD127+. Clones were read by immunoSEQ multiplex PCR, and TCRdb kept only the in-frame ones, dropping some. The sample contains 20,000 to 25,000 clones, 95% to 98% of which appear only once. The receptor's source is a human donor with AIRE deficiency. Sequencing was done on a sample of conventional CD4+ T cells sorted from PBMCs.

The CDR3 here is CASGRDRGSGANVLTF. The CDR3 DNA follows: TGTGCTAGTGGTCGGGACAGGGGGTCTGGGGCCAACGTCCTGACTTTC. V gene TRBV12-5 combines with J gene TRBJ2-6; TRBD1 agrees at 11 bases. Germline CDR1 LGHNT, CDR2 FRNRAP. The CDR3 is made up of 16 amino acids. Unmatched junction bases numbered 1, after V lost 5 bases and J lost 1 base.